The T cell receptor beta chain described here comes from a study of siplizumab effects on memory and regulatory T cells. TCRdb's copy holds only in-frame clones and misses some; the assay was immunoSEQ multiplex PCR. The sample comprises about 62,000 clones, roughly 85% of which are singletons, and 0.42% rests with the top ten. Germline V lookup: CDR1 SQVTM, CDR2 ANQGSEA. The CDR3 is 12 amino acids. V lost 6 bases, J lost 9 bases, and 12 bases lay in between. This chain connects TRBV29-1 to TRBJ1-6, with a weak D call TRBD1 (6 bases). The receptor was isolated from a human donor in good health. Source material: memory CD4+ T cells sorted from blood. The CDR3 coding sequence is TGCAGCGTCGGGCAGGGGTTTTCACCCCTCCACTTT. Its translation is CSVGQGFSPLHF.